This TCR beta chain was retrieved from a study of blood T cells in healthy people across ages. Study outcomes and limitations: With age, beta diversity per million T cells declined roughly linearly, significantly by around 43.

A note on this clonotype: Antigen: not known.

Primed by a sample-barcoded 5' primer and a J-beta primer mix, a second PCR proceeded for about 7 to 11 cycles. The authors tagged each cDNA molecule using a template-switch adaptor with 12 random nucleotides. TCRdb redid the calling of the 5' RACE reads with MiXCR, one entry per CDR3 protein. Here the sample spans about 970,000 distinct CDR3 sequences, approximately 50% being singletons. The CDR3 is 13 residues long. Germline V gene data show CDR1 as MGHRA and CDR2 as YSYEKL. The chain links TRBV4-1 to TRBJ2-7; D is unclear. The end of the DNA fits TRBJ2-5 better, so the J call may be wrong. The source material was blood. The TCR was taken from a woman aged 55-75 years in good health. CDR3 DNA: TGCGCCAGCAGCCCCCGGATGGTAGAGACCCAGTACTTC. This codes for CASSPRMVETQYF.